The present T cell receptor (beta chain) was sequenced within a study of CD8+CD57+ T cells in acquired aplastic anemia. CDR3 and TCR beta VDJ profiling relied on genomic DNA as the template. TCRdb re-called the reads with MiXCR, one entry per CDR3 protein. The sample lists about 240,000 distinct CDR3 sequences, 47% seen once, with roughly 8% in the top ten. Study conclusions and caveats: CD8+ Simpson's diversity showed no significant patient-control difference.

This clonotype appeared a single time. The antigen is undetermined. Sequenced patients had shown CD8+CD57+ cell expansion by flow cytometry. V trimming: 8 bases; J trimming: 3 bases; junction bases outside the gene matches: 6. The CDR3 covers 12 residues. Germline CDR1 and CDR2: SQVTM and ANQGSEA. The receptor's source is a human donor with aplastic anemia. Sequencing used sorted CD4+, CD8+, or CD8+CD57+ T cells (not recorded which) from PBMCs. This chain uses TRBV29-1 with TRBJ1-1; 7 bases are shared with TRBD1. The CDR3 loop is CSLRQGHTEAFF. DNA of the CDR3: TGCAGCCTAAGACAGGGCCACACTGAAGCTTTCTTT. The whole variable domain, filled in from reference TRBV29-1 and TRBJ1-1, reads SAVISQKPSRDICQRGTSLTIQCQVDSQVTMMFWYRQQPGQSLTLIATANQGSEATYESGFVIDKFPISRPNLTFSTLTVSNMSPEDSSIYLCSLRQGHTEAFFGQGTRLTVV.